These T cell receptor beta chains were read from a single sample in a study of cytomegalovirus exposure and HLA in healthy donors. The assay was immunoSEQ multiplex PCR, and TCRdb's table has in-frame clones only and misses some. The table shows approximately 150,000 clones, with roughly three quarters occurring only once. The specimen was PBMCs. These receptors all stem from a man aged 55 to 70 in good health and CMV-seronegative. CDR3s include the opening cysteine and the closing phenylalanine or tryptophan. D genes are given only for firm matches. The size field is filled for only some rows; it gives once, few, many or a size class.

CDR3	DNA	length	size	V	D	J
CAWSATTGAGSFF	TGTGCCTGGAGTGCCACGACAGGGGCAGGTTCCTTCTTC	13	-	TRBV30	TRBD1	TRBJ2-7
CATRDRYEQYF	TGTGCCACCCGGGACAGGTACGAGCAGTACTTC	11	-	TRBV28	TRBD1	TRBJ2-7
CASSFRDRDPTAFF	TGCGCCAGCAGCTTCCGGGACAGGGACCCTACGGCTTTCTTT	14	-	TRBV5-1	TRBD1	TRBJ1-1
CASSRGGGSTEAFF	TGTGCCAGCAGCCGGGGGGGAGGGAGCACTGAAGCTTTCTTT	14	-	TRBV2	-	TRBJ1-1
CASSSSGTGIGTEAFF	TGTGCCAGCAGCTCCTCCGGGACAGGGATTGGCACTGAAGCTTTCTTT	16	-	TRBV7-9	TRBD1	TRBJ1-1
CASSSLRTGTYSNQPQHF	TGTGCCAGCAGCTCCCTTCGGACGGGGACTTATAGCAATCAGCCCCAGCATTTT	18	-	TRBV7-8	-	TRBJ1-5
CASSLAGDSFHNEQFF	TGTGCCAGCAGCTTAGCCGGGGACAGCTTTCACAATGAGCAGTTCTTC	16	-	TRBV7-9	TRBD1	TRBJ2-1
CASGVSGQGSGNTIYF	TGTGCCAGCGGCGTTTCGGGACAGGGCTCTGGAAACACCATATATTTT	16	-	TRBV7-2	TRBD1	TRBJ1-3
CASSRDTEDGYTF	TGTGCCAGTAGCCGGGACACGGAAGATGGCTACACCTTC	13	-	TRBV19	-	TRBJ1-2
CASSPTVGGGTEAFF	TGTGCCAGCTCACCCACCGTCGGGGGAGGCACTGAAGCTTTCTTT	15	-	TRBV18	-	TRBJ1-1
CASSRGQNNYGYTF	TGTGCCAGCAGCCGCGGACAGAATAACTATGGCTACACCTTC	14	-	TRBV6-6	-	TRBJ1-2
CASSTGLGRNMNTEAFF	TGTGCCAGTAGTACCGGACTAGGCCGAAACATGAACACTGAAGCTTTCTTT	17	-	TRBV19	-	TRBJ1-1
CASSEDRVSTQYF	TGTGCCAGCAGTGAAGATCGGGTTTCGACCCAGTACTTC	13	-	TRBV2	-	TRBJ2-5
CSVDAPSDTDTQYF	TGCAGCGTTGACGCCCCTAGCGACACAGATACGCAGTATTTT	14	-	TRBV29-1	-	TRBJ2-3
CAIRSSSGASLETQYF	TGTGCCATCAGGTCGTCTAGCGGGGCTTCTTTGGAGACCCAGTACTTC	16	-	TRBV10-3	TRBD2	TRBJ2-5
CASGLPGLAGGRCEQYF	TGTGCTAGTGGTTTACCGGGACTAGCGGGGGGAAGGTGCGAGCAGTACTTC	17	-	TRBV12-5	TRBD2	TRBJ2-7
CASSLGHPIQETQYF	TGCGCCAGCAGCTTGGGACACCCCATCCAAGAGACCCAGTACTTC	15	-	TRBV5-1	-	TRBJ2-5
CAWSVRGTGNEKLFF	TGTGCCTGGAGTGTACGAGGAACAGGGAATGAAAAACTGTTTTTT	15	-	TRBV30	-	TRBJ1-4
CTSSVGTGVNYGYTF	TGTACCAGCAGTGTCGGGACAGGAGTTAACTATGGCTACACCTTC	15	-	TRBV6-5	TRBD1	TRBJ1-2
CASSVGLALHLSGANVLTF	TGTGCCAGCAGCGTAGGACTAGCGTTACACCTGTCTGGGGCCAACGTCCTGACTTTC	19	-	TRBV9	TRBD2	TRBJ2-6
CSVEGGKTGYDYGYTF	TGCAGCGTTGAAGGGGGGAAGACAGGGTATGACTATGGCTACACCTTC	16	-	TRBV29-1	TRBD1	TRBJ1-2
CASRHDRVQETQYF	TGTGCCAGCAGACATGACAGGGTACAAGAGACCCAGTACTTC	14	once	TRBV6-5	TRBD1	TRBJ2-5
CAICDSSPSYNEQFF	TGTGCCATTTGTGACAGTAGTCCCTCCTACAATGAGCAGTTCTTC	15	-	TRBV10-3	-	TRBJ2-1
CASSRGDTDTQYF	TGTGCCAGCTCCCGGGGGGATACAGATACGCAGTATTTT	13	-	TRBV11-2	TRBD2	TRBJ2-3
CSVTGTGVYEQYF	TGCAGCGTAACCGGGACAGGGGTTTACGAGCAGTACTTC	13	-	TRBV29-1	TRBD1	TRBJ2-7
CASSQGQGGDYGYTF	TGTGCCAGCAGCCAAGGGCAGGGTGGGGACTATGGCTACACCTTC	15	-	TRBV4-2	-	TRBJ1-2
CASSDYRGEVSTDTQYF	TGTGCCAGTAGCGATTACAGGGGTGAGGTTAGCACAGATACGCAGTATTTT	17	-	TRBV19	TRBD1	TRBJ2-3
CASSRPPGQGVETQYF	TGTGCCAGCAGTCGTCCCCCGGGACAGGGGGTGGAGACCCAGTACTTC	16	-	TRBV28	TRBD1	TRBJ2-5
CASSLASDFLTGELFF	TGTGCCAGCAGCTTAGCGTCCGACTTTCTCACCGGGGAGCTGTTTTTT	16	-	TRBV7-9	-	TRBJ2-2
CASSEDRGGTYNSPLHF	TGTGCCAGCAGTGAAGATAGGGGGGGTACCTATAATTCACCCCTCCACTTT	17	-	TRBV6-1	-	TRBJ1-6
CASSLDGSYGYTF	TGTGCCAGCAGCTTAGACGGGAGCTATGGCTACACCTTC	13	few	TRBV7-8	-	TRBJ1-2
CASSLVGLAGELFF	TGTGCCAGCAGCTTAGTTGGATTAGCGGGGGAGCTGTTTTTT	14	few	TRBV11-3	-	TRBJ2-2
CASSPGGSGGAISYNEQFF	TGTGCCAGCAGCCCTGGGGGTAGCGGGGGGGCGATCTCCTACAATGAGCAGTTCTTC	19	-	TRBV5-4	TRBD2	TRBJ2-1
CASSQTLHRTAGYAGDEQFF	TGTGCCAGCAGCCAGACCCTTCACCGGACAGCGGGATACGCTGGAGATGAGCAGTTCTTC	20	-	TRBV14	-	TRBJ2-1
CASYSLLRQGDEQYF	TGTGCCAGCTACTCCCTTCTCCGACAGGGCGACGAGCAGTACTTC	15	-	TRBV6-5	TRBD1	TRBJ2-7
CASSLVASGQRGQYF	TGCGCCAGCAGCTTGGTGGCTAGCGGGCAGCGAGGGCAGTACTTC	15	-	TRBV5-1	TRBD2	TRBJ2-5
CASYGTGNPAGEKLFF	TGTGCCAGCTACGGGACAGGTAACCCTGCGGGGGAAAAACTGTTTTTT	16	many	TRBV2	TRBD1	TRBJ1-4